Here is one T cell receptor beta chain with its context. Its antigen is not known. This specimen comes from a study of PD-L1 blockade in urothelial cancer. Study background: Blood analysis occurred 3 weeks (second dose) and 6 weeks after treatment start. Points from the study as a whole: Pretreatment TCR clonality in blood, when below the median, was predictive of better survival.

Generated by immunoSEQ multiplex PCR, the TCRdb table keeps only in-frame clones and is missing some. Of under 60,000 clones in the sample, around 80% were seen once. Trimming removed 1 base from V and 7 bases from J, with 11 bases in between. Germline V gene sequence: CDR1 SGDLS, CDR2 YYNGEE. The CDR3 sequence is 13 residues long. This sample's time point: pretreatment peripheral blood. The clonotype was recovered from a man aged 65 to 79 with urothelial cancer. The chain carries TRBV9 and TRBJ1-2; tentatively, D is TRBD1 (6 bases). Material: PBMCs, obtained around atezolizumab (anti-PD-L1) treatment. The CDR3 nucleotides read TGTGCCAGCAGCGTAAATTCCAGGGGTGGCTACACCTTC. Protein sequence: CASSVNSRGGYTF.